Described below is a single T cell receptor (beta chain) sequence and its context. This sample is drawn from a study of brain T cells in children with intractable seizures. CDR3 length equals 15 residues. The germline CDR1 and CDR2 sequences are SGHDT and YYEEEE. Trimming stripped 6 bases from V and 8 bases from J, with 20 bases between. Time point in this sample: blood from clinic visit 5 months post-surgery; TSC patient then seizure free. Produced via immunoSEQ multiplex PCR; TCRdb's table is partial and in-frame only. The table includes about 350,000 clones, 93% detected once. The sequences come from peripheral blood, collected roughly 5 months after surgery. This TCR came from a boy under three years old with tuberous sclerosis and intractable seizures. The chain recombines TRBV5-6 with TRBJ1-4; D uncertain. The CDR3: CASTMERDGEEKLFF. CDR3 coding DNA: TGTGCCAGCACCATGGAGAGGGATGGAGAAGAAAAACTGTTTTTT.